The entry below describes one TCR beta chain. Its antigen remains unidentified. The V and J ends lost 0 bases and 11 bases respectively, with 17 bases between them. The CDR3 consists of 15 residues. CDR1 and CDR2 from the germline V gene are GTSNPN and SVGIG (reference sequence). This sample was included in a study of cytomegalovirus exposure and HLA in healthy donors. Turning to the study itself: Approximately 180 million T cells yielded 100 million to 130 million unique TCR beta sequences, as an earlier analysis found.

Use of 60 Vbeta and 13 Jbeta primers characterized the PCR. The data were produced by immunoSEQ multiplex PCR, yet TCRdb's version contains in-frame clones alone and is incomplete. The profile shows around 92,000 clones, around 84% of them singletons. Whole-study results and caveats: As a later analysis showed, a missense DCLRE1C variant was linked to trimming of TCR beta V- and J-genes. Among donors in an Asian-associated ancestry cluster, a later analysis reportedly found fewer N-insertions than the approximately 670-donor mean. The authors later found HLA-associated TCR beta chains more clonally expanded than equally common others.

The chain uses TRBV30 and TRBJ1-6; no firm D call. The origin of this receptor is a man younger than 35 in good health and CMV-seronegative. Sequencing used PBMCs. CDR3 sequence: CAWSVGRSGSTPLHF. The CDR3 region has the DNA TGTGCCTGGAGTGTAGGCAGATCAGGAAGTACACCCCTCCACTTT.